Described below is a single TCR beta chain sequence and its context. Its matching antigen is unknown. The sample belongs to a study of OX40 agonist ivuxolimab in advanced cancers. At the level of the study: The group had a mean age of approximately 60 years, ranged from roughly 20 to 79, and was roughly 80% male. Study findings and constraints: Still undetermined is the antigen specificity of the expanded peripheral T cells.

Libraries were prepared by immunoSEQ multiplex PCR; TCRdb keeps only in-frame clonotypes and omits some of them. The table records approximately 87,000 clones, around 91% of them present only once. Germline lookup yields CDR1 LNHDA and CDR2 SQIVND (reference sequence). Trimming took off 3 bases at V and 4 bases at J, with 14 bases between the two ends. CDR3 length equals 15 residues. The sequence came from an adult with an advanced solid tumor such as melanoma, head and neck, liver or kidney cancer. The chain combines TRBV19 with TRBJ2-3, with D possibly TRBD1 on 7 matching bases. Here the sequenced sample was CD4+ or CD8+ T cells sorted from blood, taken in a trial of the OX40 agonist ivuxolimab. CDR3 DNA sequence: TGTGCCAGTAGTATCCGGGCCAGGGGGGCAGATACGCAGTATTTT. Translation gives CASSIRARGADTQYF. Filled out from reference TRBV19 and TRBJ2-3, the complete variable domain reads DGGITQSPKYLFRKEGQNVTLSCEQNLNHDAMYWYRQDPGQGLRLIYYSQIVNDFQKGDIAEGYSVSREKKESFPLTVTSAQKNPTAFYLCASSIRARGADTQYFGPGTRLTVL.